What follows are 31 T cell receptor beta chains derived from one specimen sequenced in a study of response to subunit inactivated influenza vaccine. MiXCR, run by TCRdb on the RT-PCR reads, gives a single entry per CDR3 protein. The sample shows 500,000 to 550,000 distinct CDR3 sequences, approximately 7.3% of them seen only once. The source material was PBMCs from blood, sampled about 23 months after vaccination. These receptors were obtained from a man between 50 and 69 years old who received an inactivated influenza vaccine.

This clonotype was found many times. The rearrangement joins TRBV5-6 to TRBJ1-2; D perhaps matches TRBD1 (6 bases). This CDR3 is built from 15 residues. V lost 4 bases and J lost 8, with 21 bases in between. Germline assignment: CDR1 SGHDT and CDR2 YYEEEE. This chain's CDR3 is CASSRGEGVTGGYTF. The CDR3 region has the DNA TGTGCCAGCAGCCGGGGCGAGGGGGTAACGGGGGGCTACACCTTC.

The sample holds many counts of this clonotype. This chain connects TRBV12-3 or TRBV12-4 to TRBJ2-2; D perhaps matches TRBD1 (5 bases). The V and J ends lost 5 bases and 4 bases respectively, with 17 bases between them. The CDR3 extends over 16 amino acids. The CDR3 DNA reads as TGTGCCAGCAGTACACAATCCAGGGCAGGCACCGGGGAGCTGTTTTTT. This sequence encodes CASSTQSRAGTGELFF.

This clonotype was observed many times. The chain joins TRBV6-5 to TRBJ2-1; D may be TRBD2 (6 bases). The V end lost 2 bases, the J end lost 4 bases, and 12 bases lay between the germline ends. This CDR3 has 15 amino acids. The germline V gene has CDR1 MNHEY and CDR2 SVGAGI. CDR3 amino acids: CASSYPRGGYNEQFF. CDR3 DNA sequence: TGTGCCAGCAGTTACCCCCGAGGAGGGTACAATGAGCAGTTCTTC.

This clonotype was seen ten or more times. The chain has TRBV7-2 and TRBJ2-3; D uncertain. With 1 base removed from V and 5 bases from J, the gap between germline ends came to 10 bases. The germline V gene encodes CDR1 SGHTA and CDR2 FQGNSA. The CDR3 length is 14 residues. The CDR3 coding sequence is TGTGCCAGCAGCTTAGATTTTGGGGTAGATACGCAGTATTTT. Residues: CASSLDFGVDTQYF.

At least ten counts were recorded for this clonotype. This chain connects TRBV12-3 or TRBV12-4 to TRBJ2-5; 10 nucleotides align to TRBD2. V lost 6 bases, J lost 4 bases, and 2 bases stayed unmatched. The CDR3 runs to 13 residues. The CDR3 loop reads CASSSSGRETQYF. The CDR3 DNA follows: TGTGCCAGCAGCTCTAGCGGGAGAGAGACCCAGTACTTC.

To note about this clonotype: The germline gene is not matched at one end of the junction; a read error may be the cause. CDR3 sequence reads: CGTSRDGREPDTQYF. CDR3 sequence (DNA): TGTGGCACCAGCAGAGATGGCAGGGAGCCAGATACGCAGTATTTT. This rearrangement joins TRBV15 to TRBJ2-3; D is tentatively TRBD1 or TRBD2 (5 bases each). Germline V lookup: CDR1 LNHNV, CDR2 YYDKDF (reference sequence). The CDR3 consists of 15 residues.

The chain links TRBV27 to TRBJ2-7; tentatively, D is TRBD2 (6 bases). Trimming stripped 3 bases from V and 3 bases from J, with 12 bases between. The CDR3 spans 14 residues. Germline CDR1 reads MNHEY; CDR2 reads SMNVEV (reference sequence). CDR3 DNA: TGTGCCAGCAGTTTCGGCCTAGCGAACTACGAGCAGTACTTC. Its translation is CASSFGLANYEQYF.

This clonotype was found many times. The CDR3 region is CASSLATETQYF. The DNA for the CDR3 is TGTGCCAGCAGCTTAGCAACGGAGACCCAGTACTTC. The chain recombines TRBV7-9 with TRBJ2-5; D not resolved. CDR3 size: 12 residues. Germline assignment: CDR1 SEHNR and CDR2 FQNEAQ (reference sequence). The V and J ends lost 0 bases and 5 bases respectively, with 4 bases between them.

This clonotype was recorded at least ten times. The chain employs TRBV28 and TRBJ2-3; possible D gene TRBD2, 6 bases. Germline assignment: CDR1 MDHEN and CDR2 SYDVKM. V was shortened by 4 bases and J by 0 bases, with 17 bases between the two germline ends. The CDR3 is 17 residues long. CDR3 bases: TGTGCCAGCAGTTCTCTGGACTACACGTATAGCACAGATACGCAGTATTTT. Its protein product is CASSSLDYTYSTDTQYF. The variable domain in full, completed from reference TRBV28 and TRBJ2-3, reads DVKVTQSSRYLVKRTGEKVFLECVQDMDHENMFWYRQDPGLGLRLIYFSYDVKMKEKGDIPEGYSVSREKKERFSLILESASTNQTSMYLCASSSLDYTYSTDTQYFGPGTRLTVL.

There are many counts of this clonotype. The J gene is TRBJ1-1, the V gene TRBV4-2; the D gene is possibly TRBD1 (6 bases). Germline V gene sequence: CDR1 LGHNA, CDR2 YNFKEQ. The CDR3 covers 14 residues. V was clipped by 3 bases and J by 2 bases, with 10 bases between them. The CDR3 protein is CASSQPQGNTEAFF. The CDR3 DNA follows: TGTGCCAGCAGCCAGCCACAGGGTAACACTGAAGCTTTCTTT.

The chain carries TRBV12-3 or TRBV12-4 and TRBJ2-2, with 8 positions matching TRBD1. The CDR3 covers 16 residues. After removal of 7 bases from V and 5 bases from J, the junction contained 12 bases not matched to a gene. The CDR3 DNA sequence: TGTGCCAGCACGAGAGGACAGGGAGGTGTAACCGGGGAGCTGTTTTTT. Translated: CASTRGQGGVTGELFF.

This clonotype was detected only a few times. Relative to the germline gene, one junction end is altered; a read error may explain this. The chain employs TRBV20-1 and TRBJ2-1; no clear D gene. Germline values: CDR1 DFQATT, CDR2 SNEGSKA (reference sequence). The CDR3 sequence is 13 residues long. The CDR3, as DNA: TGCGGTGCTATCGCGAGCTCCTACAATGAGCAGTTCTTC. Translation: CGAIASSYNEQFF.

J is TRBJ2-1 and V is TRBV21-1; TRBD1 is the table's D call and was not checked against the DNA. TRBV21-1 is assigned pseudogene status. The CDR3 is 16 residues long. The CDR3 bases are TGTGCCAGCAGCACCGCGATAGGGATAGGTTACAATGAGCAGTTCTTC. Translating gives CASSTAIGIGYNEQFF.

The rearrangement joins TRBV20-1 to TRBJ2-3; 8 nucleotides line up with TRBD2. The CDR3 totals 18 residues. Germline assignment: CDR1 DFQATT and CDR2 SNEGSKA (reference sequence). Trimming removed 0 bases from V and 1 base from J; junction bases left unmatched: 12. CDR3 region: CSARDVSGGRRGTDTQYF. Written as DNA, the CDR3 is TGCAGTGCTAGAGATGTGAGCGGGGGCAGGAGAGGCACAGATACGCAGTATTTT.

The rearrangement uses TRBV7-2 and TRBJ2-7; TRBD2 agrees at 15 bases. Germline assignment: CDR1 SGHTA and CDR2 FQGNSA. J gave up 6 bases and V 5 bases, and 5 bases lay outside the gene matches. This CDR3 is built from 15 residues. The CDR3 region has the DNA TGTGCCAGCAGCCCGGGACTAGCGGGGGGAAGCGAGCAGTACTTC. It codes for CASSPGLAGGSEQYF.

This clonotype was counted between two and nine times. The rearrangement links TRBV18 to TRBJ1-3; D may be TRBD1 (6 bases). The ends were cut back, 5 bases at V and 0 bases at J, with 11 bases in the middle. CDR1 is KGHSH and CDR2 is LQKENI in the germline V gene. The CDR3 covers 15 residues. The CDR3 loop is CASSATGTSGNTIYF. The CDR3 coding sequence is TGTGCCAGCTCAGCGACAGGAACCTCTGGAAACACCATATATTTT. The full variable domain, with the rest looked up from reference TRBV18 and TRBJ1-3, is NAGVMQNPRHLVRRRGQEARLRCSPMKGHSHVYWYRQLPEEGLKFMVYLQKENIIDESGMPKERFSAEFPKEGPSILRIQQVVRGDSAAYFCASSATGTSGNTIYFGEGSWLTVV.

In its sample, this clonotype was seen a few times. The chain is built from TRBV28 and TRBJ2-3; possibly TRBD1 for D (6 bases). The CDR3 runs 18 residues. Trimming shortened V by 8 bases and J by 0 bases, and 24 bases separated the two germline ends. Germline loops: CDR1 MDHEN, CDR2 SYDVKM. CDR3 sequence reads: CASCPLGPGDDSTDTQYF. Written as DNA, the CDR3 is TGTGCCAGCTGTCCCTTGGGGCCAGGGGATGATAGCACAGATACGCAGTATTTT.

This clonotype was observed a few times. The chain carries TRBV14 and TRBJ2-7, with D possibly called TRBD1 or TRBD2 (5 bases each). From germline, CDR1 is SGHDN and CDR2 FVKESK. Trimming cost V 2 bases and J 3 bases, with 11 bases left between them. The CDR3 loop spans 14 amino acids. The CDR3 bases are TGTGCCAGCAGCCAACCCGGGACGGGCTACGAGCAGTACTTC. Translated: CASSQPGTGYEQYF.

The rearrangement joins TRBV11-2 to TRBJ2-7, with 11 bases matching TRBD2. This CDR3 is built from 18 residues. Germline values: CDR1 SGHAT, CDR2 FQNNGV. The V gene end was trimmed by 3 bases and the J gene end by 1 base; junction bases not matched to a gene: 11. In DNA form, the CDR3 reads TGTGCCAGCAGCTTGTCCGTTTCCGGGACTAGCGGTTCCTACGAGCAGTACTTC. This encodes CASSLSVSGTSGSYEQYF.

The rearrangement links TRBV28 to TRBJ1-2; 11 bases agree with TRBD1. Unmatched junction bases numbered 13, after V lost 8 bases and J lost 5 bases. The CDR3 is 16 amino acids. Germline V gives CDR1 MDHEN, CDR2 SYDVKM. The CDR3 DNA is TGTGCCAGCGAAACCCGACCGGGACAGGGGGATTATGGCTACACCTTC. Translation: CASETRPGQGDYGYTF.

This clonotype was seen only a few times. This chain links TRBV20-1 with TRBJ2-1; 10 positions match TRBD2. Unmatched junction bases numbered 4, after V lost 0 bases and J lost 8 bases. The CDR3 runs to 14 residues. CDR1 and CDR2 from the germline V gene are DFQATT and SNEGSKA (reference sequence). This chain's CDR3 is CSARDSGGFYEQFF. CDR3 coding DNA: TGCAGTGCTAGAGATAGCGGGGGGTTCTATGAGCAGTTCTTC.

This clonotype has a handful of counts. V gene TRBV24-1 combines with J gene TRBJ2-1, with D tentatively TRBD1 or TRBD2 (5 bases each). The CDR3 extends over 13 amino acids. Trimming took off 0 bases at V and 10 bases at J, with 9 bases between the two ends. Germline V gene data show CDR1 as KGHDR and CDR2 as SFDVKD. CDR3 sequence: CATSDLGGREQFF. The CDR3 DNA reads as TGTGCCACCAGTGATTTGGGGGGAAGAGAGCAGTTCTTC.

This clonotype was recorded at least ten times. The chain couples TRBV27 to TRBJ2-1, with no clear D. The germline gives CDR1 MNHEY, CDR2 SMNVEV (reference sequence). Trimming removed 2 bases at V and 0 bases at J, with 8 bases between. The CDR3 runs to 15 residues. As DNA, the CDR3 is TGTGCCAGCAGTTTAGGCAGAAACTCCTACAATGAGCAGTTCTTC. It encodes CASSLGRNSYNEQFF.

This sequence joins TRBV11-2 and TRBJ2-1, with D maybe TRBD2 (5 bases). V was cut by 1 base and J by 2 bases, with 9 bases left in between. The CDR3 is 15 amino acids. CDR1 SGHAT and CDR2 FQNNGV come from the germline V gene. CDR3 sequence (DNA): TGTGCCAGCAGCTTAGCGTGGGAGACCTACAATGAGCAGTTCTTC. Translating gives CASSLAWETYNEQFF. The whole variable domain, filled in from reference TRBV11-2 and TRBJ2-1, reads EAGVAQSPRYKIIEKRQSVAFWCNPISGHATLYWYQQILGQGPKLLIQFQNNGVVDDSQLPKDRFSAERLKGVDSTLKIQPAKLEDSAVYLCASSLAWETYNEQFFGPGTRLTVL.

This clonotype was seen a few times. The V and J genes are TRBV9 and TRBJ1-5; D unclear. CDR3 length: 13 residues. The germline V gene encodes CDR1 SGDLS and CDR2 YYNGEE. Trimming cost V 0 bases and J 4 bases, with 5 bases left between them. The CDR3, as DNA: TGTGCCAGCAGCGTAGATCAAAATCAGCCCCAGCATTTT. It specifies CASSVDQNQPQHF. Using reference TRBV9 and TRBJ1-5 for the parts outside the CDR3, the full variable domain is DSGVTQTPKHLITATGQRVTLRCSPRSGDLSVYWYQQSLDQGLQFLIQYYNGEERAKGNILERFSAQQFPDLHSELNLSSLELGDSALYFCASSVDQNQPQHFGDGTRLSIL.

The chain employs TRBV7-2 and TRBJ2-7; 9 nucleotides line up with TRBD2. Germline trimming cut 2 bases from V and 2 bases from J; bases unmatched to any gene: 4. The length of the CDR3 is 15 residues. CDR1 is SGHTA, CDR2 FQGNSA, per germline. This chain's CDR3 is CASSLLREGPYEQYF. In nucleotides, the CDR3 is TGTGCCAGCAGCTTATTGCGGGAGGGACCCTACGAGCAGTACTTC.

The CDR3 here is CSARATGQIHNGELFF. In DNA form, the CDR3 reads TGCAGTGCTAGGGCCACGGGACAGATACATAACGGGGAGCTGTTTTTT. This chain joins TRBV20-1 and TRBJ2-2; 7 bases align to TRBD1. Germline lookup yields CDR1 DFQATT and CDR2 SNEGSKA (reference sequence). V was pared by 3 bases and J by 7 bases, with 14 bases of the junction left unmatched. The CDR3 length is 16 residues.

The chain recombines TRBV20-1 with TRBJ2-7, with 9 bases lining up with TRBD1. With V trimmed by 6 bases and J by 5 bases, 8 bases remained unmatched. CDR1 and CDR2 (germline): DFQATT, SNEGSKA (reference sequence). The CDR3 length is 13 residues. CDR3 in amino acids: CSATLGQGNEQYF. For the CDR3, the DNA is TGCAGTGCCACCCTTGGACAGGGGAACGAGCAGTACTTC.

This clonotype was counted between two and nine times. This rearrangement joins TRBV5-5 to TRBJ2-5; D unresolved. CDR1 is SGHKS, CDR2 YYEKEE, per germline (reference sequence). The V and J ends lost 4 bases and 0 bases respectively, with 10 bases between them. The CDR3 sequence is 14 residues long. As DNA, the CDR3 is TGTGCCAGCAGCCATTCGACAAACCAAGAGACCCAGTACTTC. It translates to CASSHSTNQETQYF.

The J gene is TRBJ2-2, the V gene TRBV7-3; perhaps TRBD2 as D (6 bases). Trimming cost V 3 bases and J 7 bases, with 9 bases left between them. Germline V gene data show CDR1 as SGHTA and CDR2 as FQGTGA. There are 13 residues in the CDR3. CDR3 in DNA: TGTGCCAGCAGCTTTGGACTAAACGGGGAGCTGTTTTTT. It specifies CASSFGLNGELFF.

This chain links TRBV5-1 with TRBJ2-1, with D possibly TRBD2 on 6 matching bases. V was clipped by 0 bases and J by 6 bases, with 10 bases between them. Germline V gene data show CDR1 as SGHRS and CDR2 as YFSETQ. The CDR3 has 14 residues. The CDR3 spells CASSLATTSNEQFF. For the CDR3, the DNA is TGCGCCAGCAGCTTGGCGACGACTAGCAATGAGCAGTTCTTC.